This T cell receptor (beta chain) was retrieved from a study of T cell responses to AZD1222 COVID-19 vaccine (dated by TCRdb to the early 2020s). About the study as a whole: Because spike-specific TCR depth and breadth did not differ between the two schedules, AZD1222 recipients who got a second dose at roughly 4 weeks were pooled with those who got a second dose at roughly 12 weeks. Trial participants were enrolled into age subgroups of 18-55, 56-69 and 70-plus years, which contained around 150, 28 and 57 TCR-sequenced participants, respectively. A total of 230 to 250 trial participants underwent TCR sequencing, of whom about 200 had received two doses of AZD1222 and around 25 had received two doses of the MenACWY control vaccine.

Regarding this clone: It has no known antigen specificity. The sample holds no much larger clone one base away, and base qualities are not on file.

The cysteine opens and the phenylalanine closes a CDR3 of 16 amino acids. Just the 48-base CDR3 DNA is kept, in frame starting at base 1. CDR1 and CDR2 (MGHRA, YSYEKL) derive from the germline V gene. V and J are truncated by 0 bases and 3 bases respectively, leaving an intervening sequence of 15 bases. Points the paper makes about the study in general: In the small 56-69-year group, the increase in depth fell short of significance, most likely because of low power. Vaccine-associated CD4 TCRs spanned the whole spike protein, with dominant responses in regions 160-218 and 743-854. After two AZD1222 doses, spike-specific TCR breadth and depth were significantly higher than at day 0 and than in MenACWY recipients. Participants were mostly white British and included more females than males, and it was suggested by the authors that clonal diversity may have been underestimated. Only six AZD1222 recipients were SARS-CoV-2 seropositive at baseline, limiting conclusions about previously exposed vaccinees. Because no day 14 peak-response samples were available, the repertoires could be characterized only after the peak T cell response. Epitopes outside the regions mutated in the B.1.351 and B.1.1.7 variants were reportedly recognized by nearly half of the unique spike-specific TCRs.

The CDR3 regions of human TCRbeta chains were analyzed by immunosequencing. The authors processed their data as follows. Repertoire TCRs were checked for matches against a reference library of SARS-CoV-2-specific TCRs that had been generated using the MIRA antigen-specificity platform. Breadth was defined as the fraction of unique TCRs that were SARS-CoV-2-associated, and depth was defined as the fraction of total T cells that were SARS-CoV-2-associated. Each spike-specific TCR was assigned to its reactive spike region and to a CD4 or CD8 class using the MIRA data. Log10-transformed breadth and depth values were compared by one-way ANOVA with Sidak's multiple comparisons tests. Sourced from immuneACCESS, this table was stored by TCRdb with only in-frame sequences that have V and J called. A share of the clones is absent; for the studies checked, an unresolved V gene accounts for under half, and the remainder has no known explanation. The D gene and trimming were derived from the DNA, and the V and J assignments and clone size from that table. The sample yields about 190,000 clones; almost 95% were counted once. The ten biggest clones cover roughly 10% of the sample.

The time point label, as the study defines it: baseline before first vaccination. Samples from vaccinated people were obtained from the UK trials COV001 and COV002, which included a single-blind randomized controlled phase 2/3 trial of AZD1222 (ChAdOx1 nCoV-19) in healthy adults. For TCRbeta chain sequencing, PBMC samples from trial participants were taken at day 0 and at day 28 after the second dose. The chain was built from TRBV4-1 and TRBJ2-7; tentative D gene TRBD1, with 7 bases matching. Here the sequenced sample was peripheral blood, taken on day 0 of AZD1222 vaccination. The source of this sequence is an adult in good health. The bases read TGCGCCAGCAGCCAAGAAGGAGGGGCAGGGGGCTACGAGCAGTACTTC. The translation is CASSQEGGAGGYEQYF.